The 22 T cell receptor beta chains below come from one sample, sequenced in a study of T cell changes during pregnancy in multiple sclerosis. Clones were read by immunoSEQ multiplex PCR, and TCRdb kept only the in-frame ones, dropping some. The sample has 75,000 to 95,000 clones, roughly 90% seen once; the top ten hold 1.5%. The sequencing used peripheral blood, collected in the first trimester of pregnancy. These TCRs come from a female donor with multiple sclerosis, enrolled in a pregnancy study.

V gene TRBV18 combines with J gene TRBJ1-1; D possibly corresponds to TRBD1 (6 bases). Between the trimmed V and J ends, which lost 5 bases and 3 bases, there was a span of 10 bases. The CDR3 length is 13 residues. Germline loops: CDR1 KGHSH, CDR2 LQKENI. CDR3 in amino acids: CASSGTSDTEAFF. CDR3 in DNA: TGTGCCAGCTCAGGGACATCCGACACTGAAGCTTTCTTT. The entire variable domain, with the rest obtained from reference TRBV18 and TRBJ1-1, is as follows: NAGVMQNPRHLVRRRGQEARLRCSPMKGHSHVYWYRQLPEEGLKFMVYLQKENIIDESGMPKERFSAEFPKEGPSILRIQQVVRGDSAAYFCASSGTSDTEAFFGQGTRLTVV.

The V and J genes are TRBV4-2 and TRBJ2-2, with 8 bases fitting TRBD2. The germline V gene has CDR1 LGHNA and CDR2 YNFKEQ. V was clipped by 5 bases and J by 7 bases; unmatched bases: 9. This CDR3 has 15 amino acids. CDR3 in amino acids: CASSEPGLVYGELFF. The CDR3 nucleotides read TGTGCCAGCAGCGAGCCGGGACTAGTGTACGGGGAGCTGTTTTTT.

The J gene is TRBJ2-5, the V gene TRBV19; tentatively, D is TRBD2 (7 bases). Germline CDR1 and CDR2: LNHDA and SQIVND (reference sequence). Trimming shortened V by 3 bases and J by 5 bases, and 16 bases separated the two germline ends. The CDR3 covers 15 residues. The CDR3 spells CASSMGGLAVETQYF. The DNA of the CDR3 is TGTGCCAGTAGTATGGGGGGGCTGGCGGTGGAGACCCAGTACTTC.

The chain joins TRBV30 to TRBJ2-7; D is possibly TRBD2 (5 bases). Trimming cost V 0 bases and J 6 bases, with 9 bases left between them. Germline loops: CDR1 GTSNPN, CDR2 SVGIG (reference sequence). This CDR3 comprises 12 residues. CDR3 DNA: TGTGCCTGGAGTGTCCGGGGTCCCGAGCAGTACTTC. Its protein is CAWSVRGPEQYF.

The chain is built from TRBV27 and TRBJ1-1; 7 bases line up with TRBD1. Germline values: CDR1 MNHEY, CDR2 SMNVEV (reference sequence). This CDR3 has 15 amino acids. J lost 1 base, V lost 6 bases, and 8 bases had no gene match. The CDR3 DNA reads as TGTGCCAGCAGCCTACGGGGACAGAGGAACACTGAAGCTTTCTTT. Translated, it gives CASSLRGQRNTEAFF.

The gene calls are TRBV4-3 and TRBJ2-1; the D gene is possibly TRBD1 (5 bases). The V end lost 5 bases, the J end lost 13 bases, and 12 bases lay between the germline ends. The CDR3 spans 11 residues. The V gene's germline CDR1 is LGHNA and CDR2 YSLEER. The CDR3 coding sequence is TGCGCCAGCAGCGCAGGGCCAGTCCAGTTCTTC. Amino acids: CASSAGPVQFF.

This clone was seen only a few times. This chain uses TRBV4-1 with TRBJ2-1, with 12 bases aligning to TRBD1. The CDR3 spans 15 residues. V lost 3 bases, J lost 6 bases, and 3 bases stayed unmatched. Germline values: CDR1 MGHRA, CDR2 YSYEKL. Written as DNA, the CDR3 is TGCGCCAGCAGCCATGGGACAGGGGGCCGCAATGAGCAGTTCTTC. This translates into CASSHGTGGRNEQFF.

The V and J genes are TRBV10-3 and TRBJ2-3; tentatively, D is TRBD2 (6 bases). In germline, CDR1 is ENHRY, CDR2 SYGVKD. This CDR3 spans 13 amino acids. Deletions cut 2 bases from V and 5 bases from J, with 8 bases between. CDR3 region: CAISERGGDTQYF. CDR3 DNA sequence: TGTGCCATCAGTGAGCGGGGAGGAGATACGCAGTATTTT.

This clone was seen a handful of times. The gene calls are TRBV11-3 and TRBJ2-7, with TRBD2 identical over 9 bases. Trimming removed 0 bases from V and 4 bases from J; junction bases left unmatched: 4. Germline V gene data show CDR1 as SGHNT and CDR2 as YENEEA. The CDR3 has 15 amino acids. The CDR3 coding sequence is TGTGCCAGCAGCTTAGATAGCGGGAGCCAGTACGAGCAGTACTTC. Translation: CASSLDSGSQYEQYF.

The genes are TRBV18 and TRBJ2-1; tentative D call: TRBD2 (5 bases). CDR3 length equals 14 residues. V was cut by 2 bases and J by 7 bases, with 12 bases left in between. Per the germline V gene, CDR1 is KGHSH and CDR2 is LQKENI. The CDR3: CASSPASGENEQFF. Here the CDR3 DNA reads TGTGCCAGCTCACCAGCAAGTGGGGAGAATGAGCAGTTCTTC.

CDR3 nucleotides: TGTGCCAGCAGTTCCCTGGGGGGGATCGATGAGCAGTTCTTC. Translating it yields CASSSLGGIDEQFF. The J gene is TRBJ2-1, the V gene TRBV28, with 7 nucleotides matching TRBD2. The V gene's germline CDR1 is MDHEN and CDR2 SYDVKM. V lost 4 bases, J lost 8 bases, and 8 bases stayed unmatched. This CDR3 spans 14 amino acids.

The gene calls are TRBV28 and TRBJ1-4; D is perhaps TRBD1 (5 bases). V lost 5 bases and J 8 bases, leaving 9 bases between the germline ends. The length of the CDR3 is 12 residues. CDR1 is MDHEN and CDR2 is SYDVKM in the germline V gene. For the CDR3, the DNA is TGTGCCAGCAGTCCGGGGGGGGAAAAACTGTTTTTT. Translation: CASSPGGEKLFF.

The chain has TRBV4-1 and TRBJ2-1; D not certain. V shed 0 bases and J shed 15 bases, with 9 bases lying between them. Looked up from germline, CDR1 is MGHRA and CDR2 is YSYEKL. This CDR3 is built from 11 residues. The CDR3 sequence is CASSQELRLFF. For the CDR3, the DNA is TGCGCCAGCAGCCAAGAGTTGCGGTTGTTCTTC.

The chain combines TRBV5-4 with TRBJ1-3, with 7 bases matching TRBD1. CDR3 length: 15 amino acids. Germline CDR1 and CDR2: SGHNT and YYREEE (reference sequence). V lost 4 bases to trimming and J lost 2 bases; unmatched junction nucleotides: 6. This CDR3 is CASSLTGVAGNTIYF. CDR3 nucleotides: TGTGCCAGCAGCCTCACAGGGGTTGCTGGAAACACCATATATTTT. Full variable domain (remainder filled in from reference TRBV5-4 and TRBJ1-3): ETGVTQSPTHLIKTRGQQVTLRCSSQSGHNTVSWYQQALGQGPQFIFQYYREEENGRGNFPPRFSGLQFPNYSSELNVNALELDDSALYLCASSLTGVAGNTIYFGEGSWLTVV.

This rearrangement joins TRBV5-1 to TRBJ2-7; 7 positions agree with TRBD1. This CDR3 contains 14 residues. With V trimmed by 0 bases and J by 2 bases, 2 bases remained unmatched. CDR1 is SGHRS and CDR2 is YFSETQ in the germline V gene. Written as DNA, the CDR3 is TGCGCCAGCAGCTTGGGGGACAGAACCTACGAGCAGTACTTC. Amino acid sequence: CASSLGDRTYEQYF.

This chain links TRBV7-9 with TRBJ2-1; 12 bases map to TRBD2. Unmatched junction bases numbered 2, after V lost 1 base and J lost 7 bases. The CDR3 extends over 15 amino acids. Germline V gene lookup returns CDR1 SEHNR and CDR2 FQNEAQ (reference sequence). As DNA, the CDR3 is TGTGCCAGCAGCTTAGGACTAGCGGGAGTGAATGAGCAGTTCTTC. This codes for CASSLGLAGVNEQFF.

CDR3 amino acids: CASSVYREWYEQYF. In DNA form, the CDR3 reads TGTGCCAGCAGTGTCTACAGGGAGTGGTACGAGCAGTACTTC. This chain uses TRBV28 with TRBJ2-7; possible D gene TRBD1, 6 bases. V lost 5 bases to trimming and J lost 4 bases, with 15 bases between them. The germline gives CDR1 MDHEN, CDR2 SYDVKM. The CDR3 runs 14 residues.

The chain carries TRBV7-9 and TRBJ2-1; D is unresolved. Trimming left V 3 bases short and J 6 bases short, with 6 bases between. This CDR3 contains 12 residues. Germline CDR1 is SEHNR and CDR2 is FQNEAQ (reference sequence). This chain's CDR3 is CASSLASNEQFF. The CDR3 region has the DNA TGTGCCAGCAGCTTGGCTTCCAATGAGCAGTTCTTC.

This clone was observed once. This CDR3 reads CASSLGVGLPEQFF. The CDR3 nucleotides read TGTGCCAGCAGCTTAGGGGTAGGACTCCCTGAGCAGTTCTTC. The chain is built from TRBV7-9 and TRBJ2-1; possible D gene TRBD2, 5 bases. CDR1 SEHNR and CDR2 FQNEAQ come from the germline V gene (reference sequence). The CDR3 totals 14 residues. Trimming stripped 1 base from V and 9 bases from J, with 13 bases between.

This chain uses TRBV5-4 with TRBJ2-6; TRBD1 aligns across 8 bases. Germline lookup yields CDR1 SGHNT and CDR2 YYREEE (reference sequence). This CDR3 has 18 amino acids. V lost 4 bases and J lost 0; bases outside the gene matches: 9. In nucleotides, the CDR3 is TGTGCCAGCAGCAAATCCGGGACAGGCCCCTCTGGGGCCAACGTCCTGACTTTC. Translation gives CASSKSGTGPSGANVLTF.

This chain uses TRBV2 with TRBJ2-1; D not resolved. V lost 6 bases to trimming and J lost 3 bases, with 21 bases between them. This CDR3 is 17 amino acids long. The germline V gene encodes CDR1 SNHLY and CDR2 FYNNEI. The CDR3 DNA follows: TGTGCCAGCAGGAGCCCAGAAGGTAGCCGTATCTACAATGAGCAGTTCTTC. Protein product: CASRSPEGSRIYNEQFF.

For the CDR3, the DNA is TGCGCCAGCAGCCAAGGGAGGAGATACACAGATACGCAGTATTTT. Translated: CASSQGRRYTDTQYF. J is TRBJ2-3 and V is TRBV4-3, with D possibly being TRBD2 (5 bases). With 1 base removed from V and 2 bases from J, the gap between germline ends came to 10 bases. The CDR3 is 15 amino acids. The germline gives CDR1 LGHNA, CDR2 YSLEER.